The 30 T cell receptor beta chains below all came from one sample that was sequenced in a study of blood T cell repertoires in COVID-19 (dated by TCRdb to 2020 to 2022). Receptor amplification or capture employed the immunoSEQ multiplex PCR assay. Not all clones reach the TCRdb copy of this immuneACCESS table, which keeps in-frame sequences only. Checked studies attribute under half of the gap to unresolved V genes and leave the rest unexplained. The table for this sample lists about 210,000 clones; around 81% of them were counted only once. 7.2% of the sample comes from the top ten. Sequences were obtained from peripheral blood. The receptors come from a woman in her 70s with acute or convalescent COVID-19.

The CDR3 sequence is CASSLEGTAYTDTQYF. The CDR3 DNA sequence: TGTGCCAGCAGCTTAGAGGGGACAGCCTACACAGATACGCAGTATTTT. The rearrangement joins TRBV7-6 to TRBJ2-3, with 7 bases lining up with TRBD1. Germline loops: CDR1 SGHVS, CDR2 FNYEAQ. V shed 1 base, J shed 2 bases, and the junction held 6 bases outside the gene matches. This CDR3 has 16 residues.

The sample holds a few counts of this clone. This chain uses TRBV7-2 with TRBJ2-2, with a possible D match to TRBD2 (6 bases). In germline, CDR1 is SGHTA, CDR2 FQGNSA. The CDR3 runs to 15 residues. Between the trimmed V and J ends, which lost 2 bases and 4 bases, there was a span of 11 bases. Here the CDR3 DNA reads TGTGCCAGCAGCTTAAATTTCGGGAGCACCGGGGAGCTGTTTTTT. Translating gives CASSLNFGSTGELFF. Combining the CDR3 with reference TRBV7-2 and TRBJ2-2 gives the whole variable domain GAGVSQSPSNKVTEKGKDVELRCDPISGHTALYWYRQSLGQGLEFLIYFQGNSAPDKSGLPSDRFSAERTGGSVSTLTIQRTQQEDSAVYLCASSLNFGSTGELFFGEGSRLTVL.

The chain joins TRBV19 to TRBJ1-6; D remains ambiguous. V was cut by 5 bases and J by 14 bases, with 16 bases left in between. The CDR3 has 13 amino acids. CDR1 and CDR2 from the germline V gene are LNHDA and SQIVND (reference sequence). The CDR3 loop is CASSPDGFGALHF. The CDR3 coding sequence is TGTGCCAGTAGTCCGGACGGGTTCGGGGCCCTCCACTTT.

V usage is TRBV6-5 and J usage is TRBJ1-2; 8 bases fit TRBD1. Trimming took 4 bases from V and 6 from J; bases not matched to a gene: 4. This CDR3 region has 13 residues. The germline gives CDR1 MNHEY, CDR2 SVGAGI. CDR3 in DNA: TGTGCCAGCAGTTGGACAGGGAAAGATGGCTACACCTTC. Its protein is CASSWTGKDGYTF.

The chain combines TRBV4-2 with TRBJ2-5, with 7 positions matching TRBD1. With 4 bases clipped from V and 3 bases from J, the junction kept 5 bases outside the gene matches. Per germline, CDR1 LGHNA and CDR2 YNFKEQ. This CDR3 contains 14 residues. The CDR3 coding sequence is TGTGCCAGCAGCCCCCGACAGGGTAAAGAGACCCAGTACTTC. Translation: CASSPRQGKETQYF.

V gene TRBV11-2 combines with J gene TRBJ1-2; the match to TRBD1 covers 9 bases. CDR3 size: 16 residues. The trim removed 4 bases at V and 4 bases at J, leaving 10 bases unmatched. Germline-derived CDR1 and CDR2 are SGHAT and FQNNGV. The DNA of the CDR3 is TGTGCCAGCAGCTCCCCGAGGACAGGGGCGATCTATGGCTACACCTTC. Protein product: CASSSPRTGAIYGYTF.

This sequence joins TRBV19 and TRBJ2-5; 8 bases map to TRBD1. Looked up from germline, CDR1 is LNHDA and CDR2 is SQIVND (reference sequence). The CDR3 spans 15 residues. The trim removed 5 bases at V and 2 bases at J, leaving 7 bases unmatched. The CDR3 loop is CASSPTGVRQETQYF. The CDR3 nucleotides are TGTGCCAGTAGTCCGACAGGGGTTAGGCAAGAGACCCAGTACTTC.

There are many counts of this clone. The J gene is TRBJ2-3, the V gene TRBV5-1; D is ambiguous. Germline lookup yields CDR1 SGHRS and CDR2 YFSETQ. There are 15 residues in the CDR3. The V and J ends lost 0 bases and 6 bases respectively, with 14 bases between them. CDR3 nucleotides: TGCGCCAGCAGCTTGGCGACGACCAGGATGGATACGCAGTATTTT. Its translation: CASSLATTRMDTQYF.

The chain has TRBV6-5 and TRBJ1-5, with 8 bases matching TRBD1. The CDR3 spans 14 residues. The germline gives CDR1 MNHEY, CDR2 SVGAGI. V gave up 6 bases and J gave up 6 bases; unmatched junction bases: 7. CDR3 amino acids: CASSLGQGRQPQHF. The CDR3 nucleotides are TGTGCCAGCAGCCTTGGACAGGGCCGTCAGCCCCAGCATTTT.

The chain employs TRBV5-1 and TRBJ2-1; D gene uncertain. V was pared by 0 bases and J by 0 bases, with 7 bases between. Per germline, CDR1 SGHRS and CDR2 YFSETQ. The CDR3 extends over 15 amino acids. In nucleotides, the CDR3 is TGCGCCAGCAGCTTGGGAACAAGCTCCTACAATGAGCAGTTCTTC. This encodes CASSLGTSSYNEQFF.

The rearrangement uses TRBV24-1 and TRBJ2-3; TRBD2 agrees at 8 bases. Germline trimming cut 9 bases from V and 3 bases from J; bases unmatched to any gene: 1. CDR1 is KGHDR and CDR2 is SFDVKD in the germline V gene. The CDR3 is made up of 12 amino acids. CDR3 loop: CATGGGTDTQYF. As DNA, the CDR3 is TGTGCCACCGGCGGGGGGACAGATACGCAGTATTTT.

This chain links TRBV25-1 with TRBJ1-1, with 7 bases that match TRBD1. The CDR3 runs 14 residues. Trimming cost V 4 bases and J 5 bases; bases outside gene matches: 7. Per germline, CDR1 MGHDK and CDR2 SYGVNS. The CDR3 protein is CASSVTGSGTEAFF. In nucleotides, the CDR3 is TGTGCCAGCAGTGTGACAGGGTCGGGAACTGAAGCTTTCTTT. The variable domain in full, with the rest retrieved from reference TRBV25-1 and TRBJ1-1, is EADIYQTPRYLVIGTGKKITLECSQTMGHDKMYWYQQDPGMELHLIHYSYGVNSTEKGDLSSESTVSRIRTEHFPLTLESARPSHTSQYLCASSVTGSGTEAFFGQGTRLTVV.

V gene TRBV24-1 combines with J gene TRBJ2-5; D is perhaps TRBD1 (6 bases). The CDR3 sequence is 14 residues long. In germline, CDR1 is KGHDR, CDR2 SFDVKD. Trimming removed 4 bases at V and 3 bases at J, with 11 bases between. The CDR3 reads CATSDPRTEETQYF. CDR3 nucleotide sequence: TGTGCCACCAGTGACCCCCGGACAGAAGAGACCCAGTACTTC.

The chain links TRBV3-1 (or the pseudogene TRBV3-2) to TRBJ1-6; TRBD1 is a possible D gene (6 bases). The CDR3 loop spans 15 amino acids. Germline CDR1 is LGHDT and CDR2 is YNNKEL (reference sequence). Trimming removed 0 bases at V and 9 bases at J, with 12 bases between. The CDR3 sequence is CASSQDIGTTSPLHF. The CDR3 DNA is TGTGCCAGCAGCCAAGATATAGGGACAACTTCACCCCTCCACTTT.

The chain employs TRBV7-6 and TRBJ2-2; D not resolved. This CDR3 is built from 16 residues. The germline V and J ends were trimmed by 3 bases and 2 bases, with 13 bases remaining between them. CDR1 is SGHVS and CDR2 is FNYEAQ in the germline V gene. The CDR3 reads CASSLVQASNTGELFF. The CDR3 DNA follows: TGTGCCAGCAGCTTGGTGCAGGCGAGTAACACCGGGGAGCTGTTTTTT.

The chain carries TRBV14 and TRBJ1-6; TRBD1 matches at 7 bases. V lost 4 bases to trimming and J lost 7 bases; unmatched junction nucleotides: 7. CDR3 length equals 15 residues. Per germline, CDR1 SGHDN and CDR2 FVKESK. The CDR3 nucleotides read TGTGCCAGCAGCCCGACAGGGAAGGGCAATTCACCCCTCCACTTT. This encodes CASSPTGKGNSPLHF.

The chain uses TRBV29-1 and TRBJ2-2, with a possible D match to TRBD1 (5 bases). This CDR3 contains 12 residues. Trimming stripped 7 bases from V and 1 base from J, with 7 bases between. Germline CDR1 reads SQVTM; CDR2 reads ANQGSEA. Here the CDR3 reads CSARENTGELFF. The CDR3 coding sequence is TGCAGCGCCAGGGAGAACACCGGGGAGCTGTTTTTT.

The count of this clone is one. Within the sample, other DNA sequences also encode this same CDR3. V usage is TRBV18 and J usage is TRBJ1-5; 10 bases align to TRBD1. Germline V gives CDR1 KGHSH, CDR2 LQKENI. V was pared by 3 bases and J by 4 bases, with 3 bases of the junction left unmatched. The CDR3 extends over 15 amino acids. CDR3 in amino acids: CASSPPGQGNQPQHF. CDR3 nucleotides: TGTGCCAGCTCACCCCCGGGACAGGGGAATCAGCCCCAGCATTTT. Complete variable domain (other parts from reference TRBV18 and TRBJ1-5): NAGVMQNPRHLVRRRGQEARLRCSPMKGHSHVYWYRQLPEEGLKFMVYLQKENIIDESGMPKERFSAEFPKEGPSILRIQQVVRGDSAAYFCASSPPGQGNQPQHFGDGTRLSIL.

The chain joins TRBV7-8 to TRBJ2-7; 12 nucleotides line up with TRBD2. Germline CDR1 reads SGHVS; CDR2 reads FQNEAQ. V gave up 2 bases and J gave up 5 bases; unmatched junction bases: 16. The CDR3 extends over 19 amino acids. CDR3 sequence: CASSLQPLAGGQNAHEQYV. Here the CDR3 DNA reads TGTGCCAGCAGCTTACAACCACTAGCGGGGGGTCAAAACGCCCACGAGCAGTACGTC.

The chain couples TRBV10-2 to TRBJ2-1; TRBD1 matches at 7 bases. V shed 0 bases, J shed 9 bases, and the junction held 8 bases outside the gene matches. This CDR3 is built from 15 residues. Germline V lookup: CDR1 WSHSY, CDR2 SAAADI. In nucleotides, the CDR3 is TGCGCCAGCAGTGAGTCACAGGGGTTTGACTCTGAGCAGTTCTTC. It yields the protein CASSESQGFDSEQFF.

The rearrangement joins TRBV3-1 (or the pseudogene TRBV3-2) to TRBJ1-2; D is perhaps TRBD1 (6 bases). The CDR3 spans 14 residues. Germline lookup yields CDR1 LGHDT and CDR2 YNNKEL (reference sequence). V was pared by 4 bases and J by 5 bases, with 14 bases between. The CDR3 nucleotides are TGTGCCAGCAGCCTGTTGGACAGACTTTATGGCTACACCTTC. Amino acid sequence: CASSLLDRLYGYTF.

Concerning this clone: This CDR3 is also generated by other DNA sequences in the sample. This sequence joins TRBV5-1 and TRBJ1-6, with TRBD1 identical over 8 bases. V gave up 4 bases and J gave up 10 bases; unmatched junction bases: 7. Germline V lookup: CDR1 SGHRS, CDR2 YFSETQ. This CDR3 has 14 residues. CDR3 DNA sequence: TGCGCCAGCAGCCCAGGACAGGGCGAGTCACCCCTCCACTTT. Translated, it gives CASSPGQGESPLHF.

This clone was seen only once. The CDR3 region has the DNA TGTGCCAGCAGCTTATGGGACAGGGAGAACACCGGGGAGCTGTTTTTT. Its protein is CASSLWDRENTGELFF. The chain recombines TRBV7-2 with TRBJ2-2, with 9 nucleotides matching TRBD1. The CDR3 spans 16 residues. V gave up 2 bases and J gave up 1 base; unmatched junction bases: 2. CDR1 and CDR2 from the germline V gene are SGHTA and FQGNSA.

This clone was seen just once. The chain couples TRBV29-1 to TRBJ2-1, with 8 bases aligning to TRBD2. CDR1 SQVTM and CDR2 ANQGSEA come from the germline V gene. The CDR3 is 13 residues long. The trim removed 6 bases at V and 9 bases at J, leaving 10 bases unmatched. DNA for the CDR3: TGCAGCGTAGATTGGCGGGGGGCATCTGAGCAGTTCTTC. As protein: CSVDWRGASEQFF.

CDR3 protein: CASSLAGTDSLHF. The DNA of the CDR3 is TGTGCCAGCAGCTTAGCTGGTACTGATTCCCTCCACTTT. The V and J genes are TRBV7-2 and TRBJ1-6; D is unclear. V was pared by 0 bases and J by 14 bases, with 11 bases between. This CDR3 contains 13 residues. In germline, CDR1 is SGHTA, CDR2 FQGNSA.

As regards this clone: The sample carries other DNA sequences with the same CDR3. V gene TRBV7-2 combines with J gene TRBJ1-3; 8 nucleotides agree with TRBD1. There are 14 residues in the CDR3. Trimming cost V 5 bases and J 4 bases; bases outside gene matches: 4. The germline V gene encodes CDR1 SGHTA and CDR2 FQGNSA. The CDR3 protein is CASSLGQGGNTIYF. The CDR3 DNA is TGTGCCAGCAGCCTCGGACAGGGAGGAAACACCATATATTTT.

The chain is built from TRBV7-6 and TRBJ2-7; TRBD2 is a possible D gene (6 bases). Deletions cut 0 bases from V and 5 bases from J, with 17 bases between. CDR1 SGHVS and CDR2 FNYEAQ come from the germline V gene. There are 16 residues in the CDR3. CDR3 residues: CASSLACPGLGNEQYV. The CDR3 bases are TGTGCCAGCAGCTTAGCCTGTCCGGGACTTGGGAACGAGCAGTACGTC.

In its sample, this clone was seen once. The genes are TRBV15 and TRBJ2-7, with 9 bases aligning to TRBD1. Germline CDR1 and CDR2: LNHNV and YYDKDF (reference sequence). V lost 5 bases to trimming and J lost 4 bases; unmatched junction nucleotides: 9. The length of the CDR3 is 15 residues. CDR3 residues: CATSFQTGGGYEQYF. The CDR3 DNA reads TGTGCCACCAGCTTTCAGACAGGGGGAGGGTACGAGCAGTACTTC. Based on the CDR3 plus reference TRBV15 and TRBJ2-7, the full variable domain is DAMVIQNPRYQVTQFGKPVTLSCSQTLNHNVMYWYQQKSSQAPKLLFHYYDKDFNNEADTPDNFQSRRPNTSFCFLDIRSPGLGDTAMYLCATSFQTGGGYEQYFGPGTRLTVT.

This CDR3 is CASSGQGLINSPLHF. The CDR3 DNA follows: TGTGCCAGCAGTGGACAGGGTTTAATTAATTCACCCCTCCACTTT. V usage is TRBV25-1 and J usage is TRBJ1-6; TRBD1 agrees at 7 bases. This CDR3 comprises 15 residues. V dropped 4 bases and J dropped 6; count of bases not matched to a gene: 6. Germline lookup yields CDR1 MGHDK and CDR2 SYGVNS. Complete variable domain (other parts from reference TRBV25-1 and TRBJ1-6): EADIYQTPRYLVIGTGKKITLECSQTMGHDKMYWYQQDPGMELHLIHYSYGVNSTEKGDLSSESTVSRIRTEHFPLTLESARPSHTSQYLCASSGQGLINSPLHFGNGTRLTVT.

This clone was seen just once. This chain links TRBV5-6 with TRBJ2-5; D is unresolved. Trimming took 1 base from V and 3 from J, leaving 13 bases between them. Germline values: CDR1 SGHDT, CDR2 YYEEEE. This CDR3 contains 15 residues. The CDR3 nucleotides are TGTGCCAGCAGCTTGAATGCCAACTTAAAAGAGACCCAGTACTTC. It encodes CASSLNANLKETQYF.